This TCR beta chain was retrieved from a study of blood T cell repertoires in COVID-19. Across the study: Spain, Italy and the United States supplied samples that represented acute and convalescent COVID-19. T cells, B-cell-depleted T cells, or PBMCs supplied cDNA or gDNA.

The germline V gene has CDR1 GTSNPN and CDR2 SVGIG (reference sequence). The CDR3 sequence is 13 residues long. V was cut by 7 bases and J by 3 bases, with 10 bases left in between. In the original processing: Reference gene primer amplification gave nucleated cell count estimates. Some clones are missing from TCRdb's copy, which holds only in-frame ones; the method was immunoSEQ multiplex PCR. The V and J calls and the clone size are those of that table, but D and trimming were determined from the DNA. This sample has 95,000 to 100,000 clones, with about 89% found just once. The J gene is TRBJ1-6, the V gene TRBV30, with D hard to call. The receptor was isolated from a woman in her thirties with acute or convalescent COVID-19. Sequences were obtained from peripheral blood. Written as DNA, the CDR3 is TGTGCCTCTACCGGACTCTATAATTCACCCCTCCACTTT. Residues: CASTGLYNSPLHF.